Reported below is one TCR beta chain. Per the study methods: How many nucleated cells were present was estimated from reference gene primer amplification. The method was immunoSEQ multiplex PCR; TCRdb's version includes in-frame clones alone and lacks a portion of them. Clone size and V and J calls were adopted from that table, with D and trimming inferred from the DNA. Here the sample spans over 90,000 clones, approximately 84% being singletons. The sample belongs to a study of blood T cell repertoires in COVID-19. Across the whole study: Material from acute and convalescent COVID-19 was sourced from the United States, Italy and Spain. T cells, B-cell-depleted T cells, or PBMCs supplied cDNA or gDNA.

Trimming shortened V by 5 bases and J by 13 bases, and 12 bases separated the two germline ends. This CDR3 comprises 11 residues. CDR1 SEHNR and CDR2 FQNEAQ come from the germline V gene (reference sequence). This chain links TRBV7-9 with TRBJ2-1, with a tentative D call TRBD1 (5 bases). Specimen: peripheral blood. This receptor was obtained from a man of 80 years or more with active or convalescent COVID-19. DNA for the CDR3: TGTGCCAGCAGCATAGACAGAAGCCAGTTCTTC. It encodes CASSIDRSQFF.